The entry that follows covers one TCR beta chain sequence. Its antigen target is currently unknown. Per-base qualities were not stored, and no clone one base away is much larger. Inclusive of the bounding cysteine and phenylalanine, the CDR3 is 16 residues long. The only DNA kept is the CDR3, 48 bases in frame from the first base. The V end gives up 0 bases and the J end 0 bases, leaving 2 bases in the junction not matched to a gene. The germline V gene sets CDR1 to KGHSH and CDR2 to LQKENI. The donors were healthy, HIV-negative adults who had no recently reported acute infections or vaccinations. All donors were Caucasian adults living in Nashville, Tennessee, USA. CD4+ T cells were enriched by magnetic negative selection, after which naive cells were positively selected on CD45RA and the negative fraction was taken as the memory subset. Blood was obtained by leukapheresis, after which PBMCs were separated by Ficoll-Histopaque density gradient centrifugation and cryopreserved in liquid nitrogen vapor phase. Analytical flow cytometry was used to check the purity and quantity of every magnetically sorted T cell population. Each sorted fraction had its genomic DNA isolated and then quantified by UV absorbance on a Nanodrop 2000c.

The sample is drawn from a study of shared clonotypes between healthy human individuals (dated by TCRdb to the early 2020s). Regarding the research as a whole: A few men and a couple of women, aged 18 to 49 years, made up the cohort. For each donor, CD4 naive and CD4 memory were each run on three plates, CD8 naive on two plates, and CD8 memory on one plate. To estimate repertoire size and how much clonotypes are shared between individuals, the study performed deep sequencing of blood TCR repertoires from a handful of healthy adults. Libraries were prepared and TCR repertoires were sequenced by different laboratories using diverse techniques, in order to increase sequencing depth and limit assay-specific biases. Between about 0.94 and 8.9 billion PBMCs per donor were obtained by leukapheresis.

Using the deep immunoSEQ assay, multiplex PCR amplified TCR CDR3 regions from genomic DNA. For each cell subset, the extracted genomic DNA was distributed evenly across all wells of several immunoSEQ 96-well plates, and each plate served as one replicate. Each replicate PCR for sorted subsets received about 210 ng genomic DNA, equal to tens of thousands of T cell genomes. Purified libraries were quantified with a Qubit 3.0 fluorometer, sized on a Bioanalyzer 2100, and re-quantified with the KAPA Library Quantification kit. Every immunoSEQ 96-well plate was sequenced on a dedicated single-read 150-cycle Illumina NextSeq 550 flow cell. Under the source paper's analysis protocol: Because the immunoSEQ output held only junctional sequences and lacked quality scores, the filtering could not match the filtering applied to full-length reads. To assign V/J genes and CDR3, sequences were annotated against IMGT germline references using PyIR, a Python wrapper for IgBLAST v1.9. Reads with weak V/J assignments (E-value above 1e-6), missing CDR3, stop codons, out-of-frame junctions, or ambiguous translated residues were removed. A V3J clonotype was defined by an identical inferred V gene, J gene, and CDR3 amino acid sequence. Percentage overlap between repertoires was calculated by dividing the number of shared unique clonotypes by the size of the smaller repertoire. Three approaches were used to assess repertoire richness: RTK rarefaction, the Chao1 estimator, and Recon v2.1 estimates of unobserved clonotypes. Generation probabilities were computed with OLGA for all TCRbeta clonotypes obtained by the gDNA method from a handful of donors. TCRdb limited this immuneACCESS table to in-frame rearrangements with V and J called. A share of clones is missing; checked studies link under half to unresolved V genes, and the rest is unexplained. Clonal size and the V and J genes are those of that table, whereas D and trimming came from the DNA. The sample table holds about 1.5 million clones, of which roughly 96% were seen once. The leading ten clones occupy roughly 1.2% of the sample.

Broader findings and caveats from the paper: Even with the large sequencing depth, rarefaction of the sorted-subset datasets indicated that sequencing was incomplete. Higher generation probabilities were observed for clonotypes shared by all four sorted-subset donors than for non-shared clonotypes. Because the study included only a small number of donors, the genetic and exposure-history diversity represented was limited. Naive subsets generally had larger estimated clonotype richness than memory subsets did. Pairwise subsampling indicated that sequencing depth was expected to affect the degree of clonotype sharing among donors. Across a few donors, approximately 5% of naive CD4, roughly 3.4% of naive CD8, approximately 2.5% of memory CD4, and 0.4% of memory CD8 clonotypes were shared. Sampling was restricted to blood, and TCR repertoires in tissues likely differ from the TCR repertoires found in blood.

The chain employs TRBV18 and TRBJ2-1; the central 7 bases match TRBD1. The sample was naive CD4+ T cells sorted from blood. Taken with the paper, the label for cell subset or site translates to: CD45RA+ positively selected. The receptor's source is a man aged 30 to 39 in good health. The CDR3: CASSPPNRGSYNEQFF. The nucleotides are TGTGCCAGCTCACCACCCAACAGGGGCTCCTACAATGAGCAGTTCTTC.